The 22 T cell receptor beta chains below all came from one sample that was sequenced in a study of control samples from healthy donors and cancer patients. Method: immunoSEQ multiplex PCR; TCRdb's copy keeps in-frame clones and lacks some. Of 150,000 to 200,000 clones in the sample, roughly 88% were seen once. Sequenced input: blood. Receptors originate from a man younger than 35 in good health.

J is TRBJ2-3 and V is TRBV7-3; 7 bases match TRBD1. V gave up 0 bases and J gave up 9 bases; unmatched junction bases: 9. Germline-derived CDR1 and CDR2 are SGHTA and FQGTGA. This CDR3 spans 15 amino acids. DNA of the CDR3: TGTGCCAGCAGCTTAACCCCCGGTCAGGGGGACACGCAGTATTTT. Its protein product is CASSLTPGQGDTQYF.

In this sample, this clone turned up once. The chain has TRBV3-1 (or the pseudogene TRBV3-2) and TRBJ2-7; TRBD2 matches 8 bases. The germline V gene encodes CDR1 LGHDT and CDR2 YNNKEL (reference sequence). The CDR3 spans 17 residues. The V and J ends lost 1 base and 2 bases, in that order; junction bases with no gene match: 10. The CDR3 sequence: CASSQARSSGGAYEQYF. The CDR3 bases are TGTGCCAGCAGCCAAGCTCGATCGAGCGGGGGAGCCTACGAGCAGTACTTC.

The rearrangement uses TRBV14 and TRBJ2-7; 7 bases fit TRBD2. V dropped 4 bases and J dropped 5; count of bases not matched to a gene: 11. The length of the CDR3 is 15 residues. The germline CDR1 and CDR2 sequences are SGHDN and FVKESK. For the CDR3, the DNA is TGTGCCAGCAGCCTGGGGGGGACGGCCCTTGACGAGCAGTACTTC. Translation gives CASSLGGTALDEQYF.

Worth noting for this clone: At the DNA level, this CDR3 is encoded by other sequences in the same sample as well. V usage is TRBV12-3 or TRBV12-4 and J usage is TRBJ2-7, with D perhaps matching TRBD2 (6 bases). The CDR3 spans 11 residues. Trimming took off 3 bases at V and 6 bases at J, with 6 bases between the two ends. The CDR3 spells CASSFGGEQYF. The DNA for the CDR3 is TGTGCCAGCAGTTTCGGGGGCGAGCAGTACTTC.

The CDR3 here is CASSHENRGIGYTF. CDR3 nucleotides: TGTGCCAGCAGCCATGAAAACAGGGGGATTGGCTACACCTTC. V usage is TRBV3-1 (or the pseudogene TRBV3-2) and J usage is TRBJ1-2; 8 bases agree with TRBD1. The CDR3 runs to 14 residues. The germline V gene encodes CDR1 LGHDT and CDR2 YNNKEL (reference sequence). The trim removed 3 bases at V and 7 bases at J, leaving 7 bases unmatched.

The CDR3 DNA reads as TGTGCCAGCAGTCAGGGACATCCCAATTCACCCCTCCACTTT. It is translated as CASSQGHPNSPLHF. This chain joins TRBV7-9 and TRBJ1-6, with D tentatively TRBD1 (6 bases). The CDR3 spans 14 residues. V shed 6 bases and J shed 7 bases, with 13 bases lying between them. The germline V gene encodes CDR1 SEHNR and CDR2 FQNEAQ (reference sequence).

The chain joins TRBV3-1 (or the pseudogene TRBV3-2) to TRBJ2-2; 9 bases map to TRBD1. The CDR3 has 13 amino acids. Unmatched junction bases numbered 5, after V lost 1 base and J lost 14 bases. CDR1 and CDR2 from the germline V gene are LGHDT and YNNKEL (reference sequence). CDR3 sequence reads: CASSQGRDRALFF. The CDR3 DNA reads as TGTGCCAGCAGCCAAGGCCGGGACAGGGCCCTGTTTTTT.

The chain employs TRBV5-1 and TRBJ2-1; 9 bases fit TRBD2. Germline V gene lookup returns CDR1 SGHRS and CDR2 YFSETQ. With 4 bases clipped from V and 10 bases from J, the junction kept 18 bases outside the gene matches. This CDR3 is 17 amino acids long. The CDR3 region is CASSPNPLAGIQDEQFF. The CDR3 bases are TGCGCCAGCAGCCCCAACCCTCTAGCGGGGATCCAGGACGAGCAGTTCTTC.

In its sample, this clone was seen many times. The gene calls are TRBV2 and TRBJ2-2, with unresolved D. The CDR3 loop spans 13 amino acids. V lost 0 bases, J lost 6 bases, and 5 bases lay in between. Germline loops: CDR1 SNHLY, CDR2 FYNNEI. CDR3 amino acids: CASSEARPGELFF. The CDR3 DNA is TGTGCCAGCAGTGAAGCGAGGCCCGGGGAGCTGTTTTTT.

This clone showed up just a few times. This chain connects TRBV6-2 or TRBV6-3 to TRBJ1-5; 8 positions agree with TRBD1. The junction had 7 bases not matched to a gene; V was cut back by 2 bases and J by 1 base. CDR1 MNHEY and CDR2 SVGEGT come from the germline V gene. The CDR3 covers 17 residues. CDR3 DNA sequence: TGTGCCAGCAGTTACGCTTTGGACAGGGAGAGCAATCAGCCCCAGCATTTT. This sequence encodes CASSYALDRESNQPQHF.

The chain is built from TRBV4-1 and TRBJ2-7, with TRBD1 as a possible D gene (5 bases). Trimming stripped 0 bases from V and 7 bases from J, with 16 bases between. CDR1 and CDR2 (germline): MGHRA, YSYEKL. This CDR3 contains 15 residues. The CDR3 coding sequence is TGCGCCAGCAGCCAAGATGTTATGGGAAACAGGGAGCAGTACTTC. This encodes CASSQDVMGNREQYF.

This clone was recorded only once. This chain uses TRBV27 with TRBJ2-3; perhaps TRBD1 as D (5 bases). V was pared by 6 bases and J by 5 bases, with 18 bases between. Germline V lookup: CDR1 MNHEY, CDR2 SMNVEV (reference sequence). This CDR3 comprises 15 residues. This CDR3 reads CASRPRQGARDTQYF. The CDR3, as DNA: TGTGCCAGCAGACCGAGGCAAGGGGCAAGAGATACGCAGTATTTT.

The chain joins TRBV29-1 to TRBJ1-5; 9 nucleotides agree with TRBD1. CDR1 is SQVTM, CDR2 ANQGSEA, per germline. J lost 1 base, V lost 6 bases, and 4 bases had no gene match. The CDR3 is 14 amino acids. The CDR3, as DNA: TGCAGCGTCCGACAGGGGGAGAGCAATCAGCCCCAGCATTTT. Its protein is CSVRQGESNQPQHF.

This chain connects TRBV4-3 to TRBJ1-2; TRBD1 might be the D (6 bases). The V gene's germline CDR1 is LGHNA and CDR2 YSLEER. V gave up 0 bases and J gave up 4 bases, with 18 bases separating them. The CDR3 has 17 residues. The CDR3 loop is CASSQDRDRTARYGYTF. The DNA for the CDR3 is TGCGCCAGCAGCCAAGATAGGGATAGGACAGCCCGCTATGGCTACACCTTC.

The chain joins TRBV27 to TRBJ2-5, with 7 positions matching TRBD1. Germline V CDR1 and CDR2: MNHEY, SMNVEV (reference sequence). Germline trimming cut 5 bases from V and 4 bases from J; bases unmatched to any gene: 10. The CDR3 has 15 residues. CDR3 amino acids: CASSQTTGMIETQYF. The CDR3 bases are TGTGCCAGCAGTCAAACGACAGGGATGATAGAGACCCAGTACTTC.

V gene TRBV29-1 combines with J gene TRBJ2-1; TRBD2 is a possible D gene (6 bases). V lost 6 bases and J 8 bases, leaving 14 bases between the germline ends. The CDR3 is made up of 12 amino acids. Germline V CDR1 and CDR2: SQVTM, ANQGSEA. The CDR3: CSVRRGADEQFF. The CDR3 bases are TGCAGCGTAAGGCGGGGCGCTGATGAGCAGTTCTTC.

V usage is TRBV6-5 and J usage is TRBJ2-5, with 9 bases lining up with TRBD1. Unmatched junction bases numbered 7, after V lost 6 bases and J lost 5 bases. Germline CDR1 MNHEY, CDR2 SVGAGI. This CDR3 has 14 residues. The CDR3 DNA is TGTGCCAGCAGCCGGGGACAGGGCTTTGAGACCCAGTACTTC. It encodes CASSRGQGFETQYF.

The gene calls are TRBV6-4 and TRBJ1-5; the match to TRBD1 covers 9 bases. CDR1 and CDR2 from the germline V gene are MRHNA and SNTAGT. This CDR3 has 15 amino acids. V was clipped by 6 bases and J by 7 bases; unmatched bases: 10. The CDR3 loop reads CASRGDRVGRQPQHF. In DNA, the CDR3 is TGTGCCAGCAGGGGGGACAGGGTAGGACGGCAGCCCCAGCATTTT.

V is TRBV2 and J is TRBJ1-5; D unclear. Germline assignment: CDR1 SNHLY and CDR2 FYNNEI. Trimming pared 2 bases from V and 1 base from J, leaving 12 bases between. The CDR3 contains 16 residues. CDR3 sequence reads: CASSEFGSWSNQPQHF. The CDR3 nucleotides are TGTGCCAGCAGTGAATTTGGCTCATGGAGCAATCAGCCCCAGCATTTT.

The chain has TRBV10-3 and TRBJ2-5; D is ambiguous. The CDR3 sequence is 16 residues long. Trimming left V 0 bases short and J 5 bases short, with 16 bases between. From germline, CDR1 is ENHRY and CDR2 SYGVKD. CDR3 in DNA: TGTGCCATCAGTGAGTCGACTCGGAGTTTCCGGGAGACCCAGTACTTC. Its protein product is CAISESTRSFRETQYF.

The chain recombines TRBV7-6 with TRBJ1-2; TRBD1 aligns across 9 bases. Germline V gene lookup returns CDR1 SGHVS and CDR2 FNYEAQ. The ends lost 5 bases at V and 5 bases at J; junction bases unmatched: 9. This CDR3 has 15 amino acids. The CDR3 region is CASSKTGTGRYGYTF. In DNA form, the CDR3 reads TGTGCCAGCAGCAAAACCGGGACAGGGAGGTATGGCTACACCTTC.

Here the CDR3 DNA reads TGTGCCAGCAGTGCCGGGACCGCGTGGGGGCAAGAGACCCAGTACTTC. Protein sequence: CASSAGTAWGQETQYF. The chain is built from TRBV27 and TRBJ2-5; either TRBD1 or TRBD2 may supply D (5 bases each). Looked up from germline, CDR1 is MNHEY and CDR2 is SMNVEV (reference sequence). The CDR3 is 16 amino acids. Between the trimmed V and J ends, which lost 5 bases and 2 bases, there was a span of 18 bases.